This T cell receptor beta chain originates from a study of post-analysis software for immune sequencing data. Study results and caveats: Five or six TRBV segments appeared more often in patients than in controls, and TRBV5-6, TRBV5-1 and TRBV20-1 were among these.

The TCR beta cDNA libraries carried unique molecular identifiers. Approximately 550,000 cDNA molecules came from around 1 to 10 million T cells. Via MiXCR, TCRdb re-called the PCR reads, giving one row per CDR3 protein. Of about half a million distinct CDR3 sequences listed, around 40% are singletons. This clonotype showed up many times. No antigen is known for it. The CDR3 runs to 14 residues. Germline V gene data show CDR1 as LNHNV and CDR2 as YYDKDF (reference sequence). V was shortened by 1 base and J by 8 bases, with 12 bases between the two germline ends. This TCR came from a girl aged 10-17 years with multiple sclerosis. The V call is TRBV15, the J call TRBJ2-1; the D is unclear. Specimen: blood. CDR3 sequence reads: CATSRGTRRDEQFF. The CDR3 region has the DNA TGTGCCACCAGCAGAGGTACCCGTCGGGATGAGCAGTTCTTC.